One sample yielded the 13 T cell receptor beta chains listed below, sequenced in a study of blood T cells in healthy people across ages. It was with a sample-barcoded 5' primer and a J-beta primer mix that a second PCR of about 6 to 12 cycles was run. TCRdb passed the 5' RACE reads through MiXCR, listing each CDR3 protein once. The data show hundreds of thousands of distinct CDR3 sequences, roughly 34% seen once. Sequencing was carried out using blood. The receptors come from a man aged 18 to 30 in good health.

The genes are TRBV3-1 and TRBJ2-2; D unclear. CDR1 is LGHDT, CDR2 YNNKEL, per germline (reference sequence). There are 15 residues in the CDR3. V lost 4 bases, J lost 0 bases, and 9 bases lay in between. CDR3 nucleotide sequence: TGTGCCAGCAGCCCGCCGTCCACGAACACCGGGGAGCTGTTTTTT. It is translated as CASSPPSTNTGELFF.

The chain has TRBV29-1 and TRBJ2-3, with 7 bases fitting TRBD1. CDR1 SQVTM and CDR2 ANQGSEA come from the germline V gene. The CDR3 has 14 amino acids. J was trimmed by 6 bases and V by 7 bases; bases with no gene match: 13. For the CDR3, the DNA is TGCAGCGCTTCCGGGACAGTCATTCGGGATACGCAGTATTTT. It yields the protein CSASGTVIRDTQYF.

The chain is built from TRBV2 and TRBJ1-1, with a possible D match to TRBD1 (6 bases). The germline V gene encodes CDR1 SNHLY and CDR2 FYNNEI. CDR3 length: 14 amino acids. Trimming removed 6 bases at V and 3 bases at J, with 14 bases between. CDR3 sequence: CASSKDSYYTEAFF. The CDR3 nucleotides read TGTGCCAGCAGCAAGGACAGCTATTACACTGAAGCTTTCTTT.

This chain uses TRBV5-1 with TRBJ2-3; D is possibly TRBD2 (7 bases). There are 15 residues in the CDR3. V lost 0 bases and J 4 bases, leaving 12 bases between the germline ends. Germline V gives CDR1 SGHRS, CDR2 YFSETQ. The CDR3 protein is CASSLARGAADTQYF. CDR3 DNA sequence: TGCGCCAGCAGCTTGGCTCGGGGGGCGGCAGATACGCAGTATTTT.

The V and J genes are TRBV12-3 or TRBV12-4 and TRBJ2-7; D is undetermined. The CDR3 length is 10 residues. Trimming stripped 3 bases from V and 7 bases from J, with 4 bases between. CDR3 sequence reads: CASSFSEQYF. The CDR3 DNA reads as TGTGCCAGCAGTTTCTCTGAGCAGTACTTC.

This clonotype is a singleton in its sample. The V and J genes are TRBV7-9 and TRBJ2-5; 8 positions agree with TRBD2. This CDR3 spans 16 amino acids. With 1 base clipped from V and 11 bases from J, the junction kept 15 bases outside the gene matches. CDR1 and CDR2 from the germline V gene are SEHNR and FQNEAQ (reference sequence). This chain's CDR3 is CASSLVAGSFYNEQYF. The CDR3 region has the DNA TGTGCCAGCAGCTTAGTAGCGGGGTCTTTCTACAATGAGCAGTACTTC.

This chain connects TRBV7-3 to TRBJ2-3; a weak D match, TRBD1 (6 bases). Germline lookup yields CDR1 SGHTA and CDR2 FQGTGA. This CDR3 has 15 residues. Trimming cost V 5 bases and J 1 base, with 13 bases left between them. This CDR3 reads CASSTSGQRTDTQYF. CDR3 coding DNA: TGTGCCAGCAGCACCAGTGGACAGCGCACAGATACGCAGTATTTT.

The chain couples TRBV20-1 to TRBJ1-6; D unresolved. Germline values: CDR1 DFQATT, CDR2 SNEGSKA (reference sequence). V dropped 3 bases and J dropped 9 bases, with 9 bases sitting between them. This CDR3 comprises 12 residues. The CDR3 sequence: CSASSRGSPLHF. The CDR3 region has the DNA TGCAGTGCTAGTAGCCGGGGTTCACCCCTCCACTTT.

In this sample, this clonotype turned up a few times. The chain joins TRBV2 to TRBJ2-7, with 9 nucleotides matching TRBD1. J was trimmed by 2 bases and V by 1 base; bases with no gene match: 0. Per germline, CDR1 SNHLY and CDR2 FYNNEI. This CDR3 region has 14 residues. This chain's CDR3 is CASSEDRGPYEQYF. DNA of the CDR3: TGTGCCAGCAGTGAAGACAGGGGGCCCTACGAGCAGTACTTC.

This clonotype was observed many times. Its ends do not fully match the called genes, so a read error is possible. V usage is TRBV7-7 and J usage is TRBJ2-7; either TRBD1 or TRBD2 may fit D (5 bases each). CDR3 length: 14 amino acids. CDR1 is SSHAT, CDR2 FNYEAQ, per germline (reference sequence). The CDR3 nucleotides read TGTGCTAGCAGCACAAACCCGGGGACGAGCGAGCAGTACTTC. Translated: CASSTNPGTSEQYF.

The chain carries TRBV5-6 and TRBJ2-1, with D hard to call. Germline lookup yields CDR1 SGHDT and CDR2 YYEEEE. V lost 4 bases and J 6 bases, leaving 20 bases between the germline ends. This CDR3 comprises 16 residues. The CDR3 sequence is CASSPAIGLWSNEQFF. The DNA for the CDR3 is TGTGCCAGCAGCCCCGCAATAGGGCTGTGGAGCAATGAGCAGTTCTTC.

This clonotype was counted between two and nine times. The rearrangement uses TRBV29-1 and TRBJ2-5; D possibly matches TRBD1 or TRBD2 (5 bases each). The V gene lost 3 bases and the J gene lost 2 bases, with 13 bases spanning the gap. This CDR3 comprises 14 residues. The germline V gene has CDR1 SQVTM and CDR2 ANQGSEA. The CDR3: CSVEDGAVQETQYF. The CDR3, as DNA: TGCAGCGTTGAGGACGGGGCCGTGCAAGAGACCCAGTACTTC. Filled out from reference TRBV29-1 and TRBJ2-5, the complete variable domain reads SAVISQKPSRDICQRGTSLTIQCQVDSQVTMMFWYRQQPGQSLTLIATANQGSEATYESGFVIDKFPISRPNLTFSTLTVSNMSPEDSSIYLCSVEDGAVQETQYFGPGTRLLVL.

This chain joins TRBV20-1 and TRBJ1-2; D remains unclear. Trimming stripped 3 bases from V and 7 bases from J, with 15 bases between. The CDR3 consists of 13 residues. The germline CDR1 and CDR2 sequences are DFQATT and SNEGSKA (reference sequence). CDR3 coding DNA: TGCAGTGCTAGTGGACGGACCACTAGTGGCTACACCTTC. Protein product: CSASGRTTSGYTF.